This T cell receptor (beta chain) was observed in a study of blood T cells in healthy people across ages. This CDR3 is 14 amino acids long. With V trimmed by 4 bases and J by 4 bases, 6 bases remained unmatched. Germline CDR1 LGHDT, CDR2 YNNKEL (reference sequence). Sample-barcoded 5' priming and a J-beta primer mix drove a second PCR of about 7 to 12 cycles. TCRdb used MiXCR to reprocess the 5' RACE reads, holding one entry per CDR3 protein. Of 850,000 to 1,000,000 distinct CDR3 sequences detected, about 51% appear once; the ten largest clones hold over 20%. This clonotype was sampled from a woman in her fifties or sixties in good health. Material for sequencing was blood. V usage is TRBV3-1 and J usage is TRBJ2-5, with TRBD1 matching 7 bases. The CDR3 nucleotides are TGTGCCAGCAGCCCGACAGGGCTTGCAGAGACCCAGTACTTC. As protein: CASSPTGLAETQYF.